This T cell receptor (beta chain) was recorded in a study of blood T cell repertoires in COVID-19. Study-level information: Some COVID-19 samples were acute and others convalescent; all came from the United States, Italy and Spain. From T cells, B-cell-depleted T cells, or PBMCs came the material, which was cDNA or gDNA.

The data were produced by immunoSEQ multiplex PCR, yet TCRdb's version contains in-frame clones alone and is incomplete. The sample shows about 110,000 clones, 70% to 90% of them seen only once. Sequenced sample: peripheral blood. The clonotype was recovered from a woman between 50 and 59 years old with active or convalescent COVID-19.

CDR3 sequence: CATSSGGPGNTIYF. The CDR3 DNA follows: TGTGCCACCAGCAGCGGGGGGCCAGGAAACACCATATATTTT. V gene TRBV15 combines with J gene TRBJ1-3, with D perhaps matching TRBD1 (6 bases). The CDR3 covers 14 residues. V was trimmed by 3 bases and J by 4 bases, leaving 10 bases between them. Per the germline V gene, CDR1 is LNHNV and CDR2 is YYDKDF (reference sequence).